Given below is one TCR beta chain in context. Its target is not known. A sample-barcoded 5' primer and a J-beta primer mix were used in a second PCR of roughly 7 to 11 cycles. From each sample, at least 2.5 million paired-end reads containing CDR3 were obtained. Via MiXCR, TCRdb re-called the 5' RACE reads, giving one row per CDR3 protein. This sample yields 800,000 to 1,300,000 distinct CDR3 sequences, of which around 25% are seen a single time; around 0.75% belongs to the top ten. This record belongs to a study of blood T cells in healthy people across ages. Regarding the study as a whole: Without sorted subsets, naive and antigen-experienced compartments could not be conclusively compared. Roughly linear age-related decline in beta diversity appeared, significant by age approximately 40.

V was pared by 1 base and J by 0 bases, with 11 bases between. From germline, CDR1 is MGHDK and CDR2 SYGVNS. This CDR3 has 16 residues. This same sample was also taken into another study, of T cells of mothers and their children. From that paper: Similar effects of thymic selection on TCR recombination output were recorded in related and unrelated pairs.

Sequenced input: blood. V and J are TRBV25-1 and TRBJ2-3, with D perhaps being TRBD1 or TRBD2 (6 bases each). This clonotype originated in a girl aged 2 to 10 in good health. The CDR3 DNA reads as TGTGCCAGCAGTGAATGGCGCGGGACAAGCACAGATACGCAGTATTTT. This codes for CASSEWRGTSTDTQYF.